These 5 T cell receptor beta chains share one sample of origin, sequenced in a study of naive and memory T cell subsets. The beta constant-region primer was an equimolar mix of two oligonucleotides covering TRBC1 and TRBC2. Ligated cDNA was amplified by four rounds of PCR with nested alpha and beta constant-region primers and SP2. TCRdb re-derived calls from the UMI-ligation and nested PCR reads in MiXCR, one entry per CDR3 protein. The repertoire includes 80,000 or so distinct CDR3 sequences, over 8.5% of them detected once, and 1.2% sits in the top ten. The material sequenced was naive CD8+ T cells from blood. These TCRs come from a human donor in good health.

This clonotype has just one count. A much more abundant neighbour one base away suggests this may be a read error. V usage is TRBV4-1 and J usage is TRBJ2-1; 10 bases align to TRBD1. The CDR3 consists of 15 residues. V lost 7 bases to trimming and J lost 8 bases; unmatched junction nucleotides: 11. Germline V gene sequence: CDR1 MGHRA, CDR2 YSYEKL. The chain's CDR3 is CASNHRGTGVDEQFF. CDR3 nucleotide sequence: TGCGCCAGCAACCACAGAGGGACAGGGGTGGATGAGCAGTTCTTC.

In its sample, this clonotype was seen many times. The CDR3 sequence is CASSPKTSGLETQYF. The CDR3 coding sequence is TGTGCCAGCAGTCCGAAGACTAGCGGTCTAGAGACCCAGTACTTC. This chain uses TRBV12-3 or TRBV12-4 with TRBJ2-5; TRBD2 aligns across 9 bases. V was clipped by 5 bases and J by 4 bases; unmatched bases: 8. The CDR3 consists of 15 residues.

In this sample, this clonotype turned up many times. The rearrangement links TRBV12-3 or TRBV12-4 to TRBJ2-1; tentative D call: TRBD2 (6 bases). The CDR3 loop spans 16 amino acids. Trimming took off 6 bases at V and 5 bases at J, with 20 bases between the two ends. This CDR3 reads CASRGRDSDPHNEQFF. As DNA, the CDR3 is TGTGCCAGCAGGGGCCGGGACTCAGACCCCCACAATGAGCAGTTCTTC.

This clonotype was detected only a few times. The rearrangement links TRBV20-1 to TRBJ2-7; 7 bases match TRBD2. The ends lost 0 bases at V and 1 base at J; junction bases unmatched: 6. The germline V gene encodes CDR1 DFQATT and CDR2 SNEGSKA (reference sequence). The CDR3 extends over 15 amino acids. The CDR3 coding sequence is TGCAGTGCTAGAGAGACGGGAGGTCTATCCTACGAGCAGTACTTC. Its translation is CSARETGGLSYEQYF.

To note about this clonotype: This sequence may be a read error, since a much larger clone differs from it by one base. This chain uses TRBV29-1 with TRBJ2-7, with 7 bases fitting TRBD1. Germline CDR1 SQVTM, CDR2 ANQGSEA. The CDR3 has 15 amino acids. Trimming cost V 0 bases and J 3 bases; bases outside gene matches: 8. CDR3 in DNA: TGCAGCGTTGAAGACTCATTAGACAGGGACTACGAGCAGTACTTC. Amino acids: CSVEDSLDRDYEQYF.